This T cell receptor (beta chain) was identified in a study of shared clonotypes between healthy human individuals. Looking at the study overall: CD4 naive and CD4 memory each took three plates per donor, while CD8 naive took two and CD8 memory one.

Points from the study as a whole: When naive CD4 clonotypes were compared across a few donors, about 4.8% were shared.

There were only Caucasian adults among the donors, and all lived in Nashville, Tennessee. In germline, CDR1 is LNHDA, CDR2 SQIVND (reference sequence). V lost 7 bases, J lost 0 bases, and 12 bases lay in between. CDR3 length: 14 residues. The deep-level immunoSEQ assay was used. Repertoires were generated with immunoSEQ multiplex PCR, while TCRdb's copy carries only in-frame clones and drops some. The sample lists about 1 million clones; about 75% were seen once. Details on this clone: Its antigen is not identified.

This sequence joins TRBV19 and TRBJ1-1, with D possibly TRBD1 on 5 matching bases. Sequencing was done on a sample of memory CD4+ T cells sorted from blood. Subset here: CD45RA-negative fraction. This clonotype originated in a man between 18 and 35 years old in good health. CDR3 in amino acids: CASTSGGLNTEAFF. Written as DNA, the CDR3 is TGTGCCAGTACCAGCGGGGGATTGAACACTGAAGCTTTCTTT.